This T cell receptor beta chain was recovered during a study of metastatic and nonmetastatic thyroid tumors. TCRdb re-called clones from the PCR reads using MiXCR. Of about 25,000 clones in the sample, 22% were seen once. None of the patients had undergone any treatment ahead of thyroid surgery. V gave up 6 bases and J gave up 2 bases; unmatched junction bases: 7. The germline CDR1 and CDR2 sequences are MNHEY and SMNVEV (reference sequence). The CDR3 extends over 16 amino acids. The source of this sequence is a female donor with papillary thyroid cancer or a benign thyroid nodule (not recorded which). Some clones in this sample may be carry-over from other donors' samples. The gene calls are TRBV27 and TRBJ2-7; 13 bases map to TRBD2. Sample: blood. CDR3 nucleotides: TGTGCCAGCAGAAAGGACGGGACTAGCGGGACCTACGAGCAGTACTTC. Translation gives CASRKDGTSGTYEQYF.